This T cell receptor beta chain was captured by sequencing in a study of blood T cell repertoires in COVID-19. In the study overall: The United States, Italy and Spain supplied acute and convalescent COVID-19 samples. T cells, B-cell-depleted T cells, or PBMCs supplied cDNA or gDNA.

Seattle's enrolled individuals joined amid active infection and were then monitored longitudinally. The CDR3 loop spans 15 amino acids. Trimming removed 0 bases at V and 0 bases at J, with 6 bases between. The germline V gene encodes CDR1 MNHNS and CDR2 SASEGT. Note on this clone: Other DNA variants within this sample encode the same CDR3.

As originally analysed: Amplification of reference gene primers was used by the study to estimate nucleated cell counts. Data came from immunoSEQ multiplex PCR; TCRdb stores just in-frame clones and leaves some out. That table gives V, J and clone size, and the DNA gave D and trimming. The sample includes tens of thousands of clones, about 80% of them seen just once. The TCR was taken from a man aged 30 to 39 with COVID-19, enrolled during active disease. Sequencing used peripheral blood. The rearrangement joins TRBV6-1 to TRBJ2-1; a possible D gene is TRBD2 (6 bases). CDR3 sequence reads: CASSEAGGSYNEQFF. In DNA form, the CDR3 reads TGTGCCAGCAGTGAAGCGGGGGGCTCCTACAATGAGCAGTTCTTC.